What follows are 27 T cell receptor beta chains derived from one specimen sequenced in a study of CD8+ T cells in alopecia areata. As the sequencing template, cDNA was produced by extracting RNA and reverse transcribing it. Clones were sequenced by immunoSEQ multiplex PCR, and TCRdb holds only the in-frame ones, with some missing. Of over 150,000 clones detected, about 60% appear once; the ten largest clones hold more than 13%. Noted treatment: oral pan-JAK inhibitor, 5-10 mg twice daily. This specimen was CD4+ T cells sorted from blood, taken at week 24, from a patient treated with tofacitinib. Receptors originate from a human donor with alopecia areata.

V gene TRBV13 combines with J gene TRBJ1-1; D not resolved. The germline gives CDR1 PRHDT, CDR2 FYEKMQ (reference sequence). Trimming removed 0 bases from V and 8 bases from J, with 4 bases in between. The CDR3 length is 11 residues. The CDR3 DNA reads TGTGCCAGCAGCTTAGGAGGAGAAGCTTTCTTT. Protein sequence: CASSLGGEAFF.

This clone came up a few times. The V and J genes are TRBV2 and TRBJ1-5; the D gene is possibly TRBD1 (5 bases). Per the germline V gene, CDR1 is SNHLY and CDR2 is FYNNEI. V lost 1 base, J lost 7 bases, and 8 bases lay in between. CDR3 length: 13 residues. CDR3: CASSEGRDQPQHF. CDR3 DNA: TGTGCCAGCAGTGAAGGGAGGGACCAGCCCCAGCATTTT. Complete variable domain (other parts from reference TRBV2 and TRBJ1-5): EPEVTQTPSHQVTQMGQEVILRCVPISNHLYFYWYRQILGQKVEFLVSFYNNEISEKSEIFDDQFSVERPDGSNFTLKIRSTKLEDSAMYFCASSEGRDQPQHFGDGTRLSIL.

This clone was detected only once. V and J are TRBV30 and TRBJ2-6; perhaps TRBD2 as D (6 bases). CDR3 length: 14 residues. Germline CDR1 GTSNPN, CDR2 SVGIG (reference sequence). V dropped 2 bases and J dropped 1 base, with 6 bases sitting between them. The CDR3 sequence is CAWSRESGANVLTF. The CDR3 region has the DNA TGTGCCTGGAGTCGGGAGTCTGGGGCCAACGTCCTGACTTTC. The full variable domain, rest sourced from reference TRBV30 and TRBJ2-6, is SQTIHQWPATLVQPVGSPLSLECTVEGTSNPNLYWYRQAAGRGLQLLFYSVGIGQISSEVPQNLSASRPQDRQFILSSKKLLLSDSGFYLCAWSRESGANVLTFGAGSRLTVL.

The CDR3 DNA is TGCAGCGCATCACAGGGGAGCGATCAGCCCCAGCATTTT. It translates to CSASQGSDQPQHF. This sequence joins TRBV29-1 and TRBJ1-5; 7 nucleotides line up with TRBD1. In germline, CDR1 is SQVTM, CDR2 ANQGSEA. CDR3 size: 13 residues. J was trimmed by 5 bases and V by 7 bases; bases with no gene match: 8.

The table lists this clone with a few counts. The chain employs TRBV7-3 and TRBJ2-7, with a possible D match to TRBD1 (5 bases). Trimming took 3 bases from V and 3 from J, leaving 24 bases between them. Per the germline V gene, CDR1 is SGHTA and CDR2 is FQGTGA. The CDR3 is made up of 18 amino acids. The CDR3 sequence: CASSFTIFSGKGYYEQYF. DNA of the CDR3: TGTGCCAGCAGCTTCACCATATTCTCAGGGAAAGGTTACTACGAGCAGTACTTC.

This chain joins TRBV9 and TRBJ2-3; D remains ambiguous. The CDR3 is 13 amino acids. The V and J ends lost 0 bases and 4 bases respectively, with 6 bases between them. Germline CDR1 reads SGDLS; CDR2 reads YYNGEE. The DNA for the CDR3 is TGTGCCAGCAGCGTAGGGATGGCAGATACGCAGTATTTT. The encoded protein is CASSVGMADTQYF.

This clone has just a few counts. The chain employs TRBV29-1 and TRBJ1-3, with TRBD1 identical over 8 bases. The trim removed 6 bases at V and 1 base at J, leaving 14 bases unmatched. Germline loops: CDR1 SQVTM, CDR2 ANQGSEA. The CDR3 extends over 17 amino acids. As DNA, the CDR3 is TGCAGCGTCGCGGGACAGGATAGCGATCGTTCTGGAAACACCATATATTTT. Its translation: CSVAGQDSDRSGNTIYF.

This chain connects TRBV2 to TRBJ2-5, with a weak D call TRBD2 (5 bases). CDR1 is SNHLY and CDR2 is FYNNEI in the germline V gene. V was shortened by 0 bases and J by 3 bases, with 11 bases between the two germline ends. The CDR3 runs to 15 residues. The CDR3, as DNA: TGTGCCAGCAGTGAAGCCCCACGGGGTAAAGAGACCCAGTACTTC. Its translation is CASSEAPRGKETQYF.

This chain uses TRBV29-1 with TRBJ2-4, with D hard to call. This CDR3 is 12 amino acids long. Per the germline V gene, CDR1 is SQVTM and CDR2 is ANQGSEA. V dropped 0 bases and J dropped 7 bases, with 7 bases sitting between them. Here the CDR3 reads CSVEDRRNIQYF. As DNA, the CDR3 is TGCAGCGTTGAAGACAGGCGGAACATTCAGTACTTC.

V usage is TRBV28 and J usage is TRBJ2-5; tentative D call: TRBD2 (5 bases). CDR3 length: 15 residues. Trimming removed 6 bases at V and 4 bases at J, with 18 bases between. Germline CDR1 reads MDHEN; CDR2 reads SYDVKM. The CDR3 region is CASSPPSAGVETQYF. CDR3 nucleotides: TGTGCCAGCAGCCCTCCGTCGGCCGGGGTAGAGACCCAGTACTTC.

This chain uses TRBV29-1 with TRBJ2-4; the D gene could be TRBD1 or TRBD2 (5 bases each). This CDR3 comprises 13 residues. Trimming took off 3 bases at V and 2 bases at J, with 8 bases between the two ends. CDR1 and CDR2 (germline): SQVTM, ANQGSEA. CDR3 sequence reads: CSVEGESKNIQYF. DNA of the CDR3: TGCAGCGTTGAGGGGGAATCCAAAAACATTCAGTACTTC.

This sequence joins TRBV7-9 and TRBJ2-7, with a weak D call TRBD1 (5 bases). The CDR3 contains 15 residues. From germline, CDR1 is SEHNR and CDR2 FQNEAQ (reference sequence). V was clipped by 3 bases and J by 5 bases, with 17 bases between them. CDR3 in amino acids: CASSFPTAGSNEQYF. The DNA of the CDR3 is TGTGCCAGCAGCTTTCCCACAGCAGGGTCAAACGAGCAGTACTTC.

This clone has just a few counts. The DNA of the CDR3 is TGTGCCAGCAGCCGACAGGGCCTGGCGGAAAAACTGTTTTTT. The encoded protein is CASSRQGLAEKLFF. This rearrangement joins TRBV4-2 to TRBJ1-4; 7 nucleotides align to TRBD1. There are 14 residues in the CDR3. The junction had 7 bases not matched to a gene; V was cut back by 4 bases and J by 8 bases. Germline lookup yields CDR1 LGHNA and CDR2 YNFKEQ.

Regarding this clone: In the same sample, other DNA sequences code for this CDR3. This sequence joins TRBV25-1 and TRBJ1-1, with D uncertain. The V and J ends lost 1 base and 12 bases respectively, with 9 bases between them. Germline CDR1 and CDR2: MGHDK and SYGVNS. CDR3 length: 11 amino acids. CDR3 sequence: CASSELGRSFF. The CDR3 DNA sequence: TGTGCCAGCAGTGAATTGGGGAGGTCTTTCTTT.

Only one count was recorded for this clone. The chain uses TRBV9 and TRBJ2-5, with D tentatively TRBD2 (5 bases). CDR3 length equals 13 residues. Germline V lookup: CDR1 SGDLS, CDR2 YYNGEE. Trimming stripped 4 bases from V and 4 bases from J, with 11 bases between. The CDR3 sequence: CASSSGTRETQYF. As DNA, the CDR3 is TGTGCCAGCAGCAGCGGAACCCGAGAGACCCAGTACTTC.

The chain links TRBV29-1 to TRBJ1-2; a possible D gene is TRBD1 (6 bases). The CDR3 spans 14 residues. In germline, CDR1 is SQVTM, CDR2 ANQGSEA. V was clipped by 4 bases and J by 4 bases, with 16 bases between them. CDR3 DNA sequence: TGCAGCGTTGGGGTATCGGGGGGCGGCTATGGCTACACCTTC. This translates into CSVGVSGGGYGYTF.

This CDR3 is CASSIGSVDNYEQYF. The DNA for the CDR3 is TGTGCCAGTAGTATCGGGTCCGTCGACAACTACGAGCAGTACTTC. The rearrangement uses TRBV19 and TRBJ2-7; D gene unclear. V was trimmed by 3 bases and J by 3 bases, leaving 15 bases between them. CDR1 LNHDA and CDR2 SQIVND come from the germline V gene (reference sequence). The CDR3 has 15 residues.

Concerning this clone: At the DNA level, this CDR3 is encoded by other sequences in the same sample as well. The chain employs TRBV29-1 and TRBJ2-7; no definite D call. With 0 bases removed from V and 2 bases from J, the gap between germline ends came to 5 bases. Germline lookup yields CDR1 SQVTM and CDR2 ANQGSEA. The CDR3 sequence is 12 residues long. CDR3 loop: CSVEDGTYEQYF. The CDR3 nucleotides are TGCAGCGTTGAAGACGGTACCTACGAGCAGTACTTC.

The chain combines TRBV29-1 with TRBJ1-2; D unclear. Germline CDR1 and CDR2: SQVTM and ANQGSEA. Trimming stripped 7 bases from V and 8 bases from J, with 8 bases between. This CDR3 region has 9 residues. The CDR3 protein is CSASEGYTF. The CDR3 DNA reads as TGCAGCGCTAGCGAGGGCTACACCTTC.

This chain links TRBV18 with TRBJ2-1; 14 positions match TRBD2. Looked up from germline, CDR1 is KGHSH and CDR2 is LQKENI. CDR3 length: 15 residues. V shed 4 bases, J shed 7 bases, and the junction held 3 bases outside the gene matches. CDR3 in DNA: TGTGCCAGCTCACGGGGACTAGCGGGGGTGAATGAGCAGTTCTTC. Its translation: CASSRGLAGVNEQFF.

This clone was detected once. The DNA for the CDR3 is TGTGCCAGCAGCTTAGGCGCCCGATTCACCTACGAGCAGTACTTC. Protein product: CASSLGARFTYEQYF. The V and J genes are TRBV7-2 and TRBJ2-7; D uncertain. V was clipped by 1 base and J by 2 bases, with 12 bases between them. CDR3 length: 15 amino acids. The germline CDR1 and CDR2 sequences are SGHTA and FQGNSA.

CDR3 coding DNA: TGCAGCGTTGACCAGCGGGTCACAGATACGCAGTATTTT. This codes for CSVDQRVTDTQYF. The rearrangement uses TRBV29-1 and TRBJ2-3, with D possibly TRBD2 on 6 matching bases. The V and J ends lost 3 bases and 2 bases respectively, with 9 bases between them. In germline, CDR1 is SQVTM, CDR2 ANQGSEA. CDR3 length equals 13 residues.

The chain couples TRBV7-6 to TRBJ2-5; D ambiguous. The CDR3 spans 13 residues. V lost 6 bases to trimming and J lost 4 bases, with 12 bases between them. CDR1 is SGHVS and CDR2 is FNYEAQ in the germline V gene. The CDR3 nucleotides are TGTGCCAGCAGGGCCCTGGCCGGAGAGACCCAGTACTTC. It translates to CASRALAGETQYF. The full variable domain, in which reference TRBV7-6 and TRBJ2-5 provide the parts outside the CDR3, is GAGVSQSPRYKVTKRGQDVALRCDPISGHVSLYWYRQALGQGPEFLTYFNYEAQQDKSGLPNDRFSAERPEGSISTLTIQRTEQRDSAMYRCASRALAGETQYFGPGTRLLVL.

The chain couples TRBV19 to TRBJ1-2; D remains unclear. V was pared by 4 bases and J by 4 bases, with 13 bases between. Germline CDR1 and CDR2: LNHDA and SQIVND (reference sequence). CDR3 length: 14 residues. The CDR3, as DNA: TGTGCCAGTAGTACCACGACCGAAGCCTATGGCTACACCTTC. It encodes CASSTTTEAYGYTF.

J is TRBJ2-1 and V is TRBV11-2; D is unresolved. Looked up from germline, CDR1 is SGHAT and CDR2 is FQNNGV. With 5 bases removed from V and 0 bases from J, the gap between germline ends came to 8 bases. CDR3 size: 14 residues. The CDR3: CASSIRSSYNEQFF. As DNA, the CDR3 is TGTGCCAGCAGCATCCGGTCCTCCTACAATGAGCAGTTCTTC.

This sequence joins TRBV18 and TRBJ1-3; D is uncertain. Germline-derived CDR1 and CDR2 are KGHSH and LQKENI. The CDR3 loop spans 16 amino acids. The V gene lost 2 bases and the J gene lost 0 bases, with 11 bases spanning the gap. CDR3 coding DNA: TGTGCCAGCTCACCAGGGGAGTTCCTCTCTGGAAACACCATATATTTT. Residues: CASSPGEFLSGNTIYF.

The chain joins TRBV6-1 to TRBJ2-3; D is perhaps TRBD2 (5 bases). The germline gives CDR1 MNHNS, CDR2 SASEGT. This CDR3 has 15 amino acids. Trimming stripped 3 bases from V and 4 bases from J, with 14 bases between. CDR3 region: CASSDYWGAPDTQYF. The CDR3 nucleotides read TGTGCCAGCAGTGATTATTGGGGAGCCCCAGATACGCAGTATTTT.